These T cell receptor beta chains were read from a single sample in a study of blood T cells in healthy people across ages. TCRdb reprocessed the 5' RACE reads via MiXCR and lists one record per CDR3 protein. The sample contains approximately 490,000 distinct CDR3 sequences, under 30% of which appear only once. A further study also used this sample, focusing on T cells of mothers and their children.

Sequencing was performed on blood. The receptors derive from a boy aged 5 to 17 in good health. Both conserved end residues are part of each CDR3. D genes are given only for firm matches. Clone size is given for some rows only: seen once, a few or many times, or a class if the clone is expanded.

d_call clone_size j_call v_call cdr3_nt cdr3_aa
. . TRBJ2-1 TRBV11-2 TGTGCCAGCAGCGGCGGTCCACGAGGGAATGAGCAGTTCTTC CASSGGPRGNEQFF
TRBD2 . TRBJ2-5 TRBV12-3/TRBV12-4 TGTGCCAGCAGCCCTGGGACTAGCGGGAGGTACCAAGAGACCCAGTACTTC CASSPGTSGRYQETQYF
TRBD2 . TRBJ2-7 TRBV28 TGTGCCAGCAGTTTTGGGACTAGCGGGGGGGCCTACGAGCAGTACTTC CASSFGTSGGAYEQYF
. few TRBJ2-2 TRBV9 TGTGCCAGCGGGGGGAACACCGGGGAGCTGTTTTTT CASGGNTGELFF
. . TRBJ2-3 TRBV7-3 TGTGCCAGCAGCTTAGTAGGGGGACCCACAGATACGCAGTATTTT CASSLVGGPTDTQYF
. . TRBJ2-2 TRBV5-5 TGTGCCAGCAGCTTGGAGCGGAAGAACACCGGGGAGCTGTTTTTT CASSLERKNTGELFF
. . TRBJ2-3 TRBV29-1 TGCAGCGTTGCTGGGGGGTTGTGGGCCGACTGGGTAGCTGGCACAGATACGCAGTATTTT CSVAGGLWADWVAGTDTQYF
. . TRBJ2-1 TRBV14 TGTGCCAGCAGCCATGCGCACAAGTCCTGCAATGAGCAGTTCTTC CASSHAHKSCNEQFF
TRBD2 . TRBJ2-1 TRBV4-2 TGTGCCAGCAGCCAAGATGGGGCTAGCGGGAGAACCAATGAGCAGTTCTTC CASSQDGASGRTNEQFF
. many TRBJ2-2 TRBV11-2 TGTGCCAGCAGCTTATCGCGGACCGGGGAGCTGTTTTTT CASSLSRTGELFF
. many TRBJ2-7 TRBV5-1 TGCGCCAGCAGTCTAGGGACTGGTCGCTACGAGCAGTACTTC CASSLGTGRYEQYF
TRBD1 . TRBJ2-5 TRBV11-1 TGTGCCAGCAGCCGCAGGGGGCTAGAGACCCAGTACTTC CASSRRGLETQYF
. few TRBJ2-1 TRBV11-2 TGTGCCAGCAGCTTAAGGGACCCGGTGGATGAGCAGTTCTTC CASSLRDPVDEQFF
. . TRBJ2-2 TRBV7-9 TGTGCCAGCAGCACCGGGACACTACAGTCGCTGTTTTTT CASSTGTLQSLFF
TRBD2 . TRBJ2-1 TRBV4-3 TGCGCCAGCAGCCAGGAAACCGGGACTAGCGGGGTTTATGAGCAGTTCTTC CASSQETGTSGVYEQFF
. few TRBJ2-5 TRBV7-9 TGTGCCAGCAGCTTAGTCTACAGCGAAGAGACCCAGTACTTC CASSLVYSEETQYF
. . TRBJ1-6 TRBV7-8 TGTGCCAGCAGCCAGAGGCGAGGGTATAATTCACCCCTCCACTTT CASSQRRGYNSPLHF
. few TRBJ1-1 TRBV29-1 TGCAGCGTTGAAGCACAAGCTACTGAAGCTTTCTTT CSVEAQATEAFF